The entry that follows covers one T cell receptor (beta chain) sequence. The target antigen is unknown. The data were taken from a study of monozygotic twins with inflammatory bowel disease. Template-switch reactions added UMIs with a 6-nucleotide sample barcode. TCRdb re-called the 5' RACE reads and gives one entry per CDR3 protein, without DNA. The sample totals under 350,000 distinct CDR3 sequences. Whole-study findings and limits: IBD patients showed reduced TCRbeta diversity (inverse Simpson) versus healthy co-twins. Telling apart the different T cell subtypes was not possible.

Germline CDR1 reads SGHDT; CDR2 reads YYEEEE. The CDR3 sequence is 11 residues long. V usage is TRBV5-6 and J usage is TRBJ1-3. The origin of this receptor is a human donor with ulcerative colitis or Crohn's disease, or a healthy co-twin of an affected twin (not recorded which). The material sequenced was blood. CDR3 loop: CASSFSNTIYF. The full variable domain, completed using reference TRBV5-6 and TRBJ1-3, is DAGVTQSPTHLIKTRGQQVTLRCSPKSGHDTVSWYQQALGQGPQFIFQYYEEEERQRGNFPDRFSGHQFPNYSSELNVNALLLGDSALYLCASSFSNTIYFGEGSWLTVV.